A selection of T cell receptor beta chains follows, all from one sample in a study of post-analysis software for immune sequencing data. In TCRdb, the PCR reads were re-called with MiXCR into one record per CDR3 protein. The sample consists of hundreds of thousands of distinct CDR3 sequences, 59% of them appearing once. Sequenced sample: blood. The receptors originated from a girl aged 2 to 9 with multiple sclerosis. Each CDR3 is given with its conserved first and last residue. The D gene is left open where the match is weak. Clone sizes are given selectively: once, few, many, or a class where the clone is expanded.

d_gene	v_gene	abundance	j_gene	CDR3aa	CDR3nt
.	TRBV14	.	TRBJ2-7	CASRLASGEQYF	TGTGCCAGCAGACTAGCTTCGGGCGAGCAGTACTTC
TRBD1	TRBV7-9	few	TRBJ2-1	CASSSTGKTYNEQFF	TGTGCCAGCAGCTCGACAGGGAAAACCTACAATGAGCAGTTCTTC
TRBD1	TRBV5-1	few	TRBJ2-3	CASRPGQNTDTQYF	TGCGCCAGCAGACCGGGACAGAACACAGATACGCAGTATTTT
TRBD1	TRBV18	.	TRBJ2-3	CASSRAGGMDTQYF	TGTGCCAGCTCTCGAGCAGGGGGCATGGATACGCAGTATTTT
.	TRBV11-2	.	TRBJ2-2	CASSLGTFAAGELFF	TGTGCCAGCAGCTTAGGAACGTTCGCAGCCGGGGAGCTGTTTTTT
.	TRBV20-1	few	TRBJ2-4	CSAVFIAKNIQYF	TGCAGTGCTGTGTTCATAGCCAAAAACATTCAGTACTTC
.	TRBV29-1	.	TRBJ1-2	CSVEEGYGYTF	TGCAGCGTTGAGGAGGGCTATGGCTACACCTTC
.	TRBV5-1	.	TRBJ2-3	CASRAPGTDTDTQYF	TGCGCCAGCAGGGCCCCCGGGACGGACACAGATACGCAGTATTTT
.	TRBV5-1	few	TRBJ1-2	CASSLVTRLYGYTF	TGCGCCAGCAGCTTGGTAACACGTCTCTATGGCTACACCTTC
TRBD1	TRBV19	.	TRBJ2-3	CASSSRRQIGTGIRPDTQYF	TGTGCCAGTAGTTCGCGGCGACAGATCGGGACAGGGATTCGACCCGATACGCAGTATTTT
.	TRBV4-1	once	TRBJ2-7	CASSQGRVSSYEQYF	TGCGCCAGCAGCCAAGGCAGGGTAAGCTCCTACGAGCAGTACTTC
TRBD1	TRBV6-2/TRBV6-3	few	TRBJ2-6	CASSPGTGPSGANVLTF	TGTGCCAGCAGTCCCGGGACAGGACCCTCTGGGGCCAACGTCCTGACTTTC
.	TRBV3-1	.	TRBJ2-1	CASSQDGQEQFF	TGTGCCAGCAGCCAAGATGGCCAGGAGCAGTTCTTC
.	TRBV27	few	TRBJ2-7	CASSFRRDTSYEQYF	TGTGCCAGCAGTTTCCGCCGGGACACCTCCTACGAGCAGTACTTC
TRBD2	TRBV20-1	once	TRBJ2-7	CSVLSSGSSYEQYF	TGCAGTGTTCTATCTAGCGGGAGCTCCTACGAGCAGTACTTC
.	TRBV29-1	once	TRBJ1-1	CSGDRDVNTEAFF	TGCAGCGGGGACCGGGACGTGAACACTGAAGCTTTCTTT
.	TRBV7-2	once	TRBJ2-5	CASSGGSRQETQYF	TGTGCCAGCAGCGGGGGGTCCCGCCAAGAGACCCAGTACTTC
TRBD1	TRBV28	.	TRBJ2-5	CASTLPFGQGVKQYF	TGTGCCAGCACCCTACCCTTTGGACAGGGTGTCAAACAGTACTTC
.	TRBV11-2	.	TRBJ2-7	CASSLARRETYEQYF	TGTGCCAGCAGCTTAGCGCGGCGGGAAACCTACGAGCAGTACTTC
.	TRBV5-1	.	TRBJ2-5	CASSTGGTEETQYF	TGCGCCAGCAGCACTGGCGGGACAGAAGAGACCCAGTACTTC
TRBD2	TRBV6-6	.	TRBJ2-5	CASKLAGGGQKTQYF	TGTGCCAGCAAACTAGCGGGAGGGGGCCAAAAGACCCAGTACTTC
TRBD2	TRBV10-3	.	TRBJ2-3	CAISVSTSGRTDTQYF	TGTGCCATCAGTGTATCAACTAGCGGACGCACAGATACGCAGTATTTT
.	TRBV10-3	.	TRBJ1-5	CAISETRQGNQPQHF	TGTGCCATCAGTGAGACTAGACAGGGCAATCAGCCCCAGCATTTT
.	TRBV3-1	once	TRBJ2-1	CTSSRQEGNEQFF	TGTACCAGCAGTCGACAGGAGGGCAATGAGCAGTTCTTC
.	TRBV6-1	.	TRBJ2-1	CASSNLETHNEHFF	TGTGCCAGCAGTAACCTAGAAACCCACAATGAGCACTTCTTC
.	TRBV5-1	few	TRBJ1-1	CASSPQGPNTEAFF	TGCGCCAGCAGCCCACAGGGACCGAACACTGAAGCTTTCTTT